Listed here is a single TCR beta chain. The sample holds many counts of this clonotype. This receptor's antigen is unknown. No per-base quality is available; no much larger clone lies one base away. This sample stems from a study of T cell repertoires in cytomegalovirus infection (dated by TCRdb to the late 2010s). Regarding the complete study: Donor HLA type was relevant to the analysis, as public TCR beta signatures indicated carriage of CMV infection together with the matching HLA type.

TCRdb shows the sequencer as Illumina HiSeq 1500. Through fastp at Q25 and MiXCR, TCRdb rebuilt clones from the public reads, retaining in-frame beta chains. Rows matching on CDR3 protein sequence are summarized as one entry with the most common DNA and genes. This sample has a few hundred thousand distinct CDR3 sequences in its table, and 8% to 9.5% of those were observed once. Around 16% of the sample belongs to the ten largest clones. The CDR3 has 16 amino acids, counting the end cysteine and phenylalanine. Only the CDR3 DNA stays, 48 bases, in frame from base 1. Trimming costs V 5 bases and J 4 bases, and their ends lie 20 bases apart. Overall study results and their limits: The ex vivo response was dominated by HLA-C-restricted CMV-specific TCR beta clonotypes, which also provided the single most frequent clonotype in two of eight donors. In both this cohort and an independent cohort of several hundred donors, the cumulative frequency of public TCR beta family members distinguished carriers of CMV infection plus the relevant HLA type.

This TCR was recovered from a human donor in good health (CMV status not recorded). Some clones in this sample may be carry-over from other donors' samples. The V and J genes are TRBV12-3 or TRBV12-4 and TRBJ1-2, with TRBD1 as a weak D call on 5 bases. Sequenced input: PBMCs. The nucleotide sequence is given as TGTGCCAGCAGTCCTACGGGTATGGGGGTAGGCTATGGCTACACCTTC. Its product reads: CASSPTGMGVGYGYTF.